Below are 18 T cell receptor beta chains sequenced from a single sample in a study of shared clonotypes between healthy human individuals. The data were produced by immunoSEQ multiplex PCR, yet TCRdb's version contains in-frame clones alone and is incomplete. The data contain approximately 2,000,000 clones, 93% of them seen just once; the ten biggest clones take up less than 2%. Positively selected for CCR7, the CD45RO-negative cells used as naive CD8 cells excluded terminally differentiated effector memory CD45RA+ cells. The sequenced sample consisted of naive CD8+ T cells from PBMCs. The receptor set was obtained from a man aged 18 to 29 in good health. Some clones in this sample may be carry-over from other donors' samples.

This clone was seen a single time. The chain joins TRBV30 to TRBJ1-3; 7 bases fit TRBD1. There are 15 residues in the CDR3. From germline, CDR1 is GTSNPN and CDR2 SVGIG (reference sequence). V lost 4 bases and J lost 4; bases outside the gene matches: 10. CDR3 residues: CAWTWGGGPGNTIYF. CDR3 sequence (DNA): TGTGCCTGGACTTGGGGAGGGGGCCCCGGAAACACCATATATTTT.

The rearrangement uses TRBV28 and TRBJ2-7, with 7 bases matching TRBD1. CDR1 MDHEN and CDR2 SYDVKM come from the germline V gene. V dropped 5 bases and J dropped 4; count of bases not matched to a gene: 8. The CDR3 is made up of 14 amino acids. The CDR3 region has the DNA TGTGCCAGCAGTCAATCCGGGACAGCGTACGAGCAGTACTTC. This translates into CASSQSGTAYEQYF.

The V call is TRBV19, the J call TRBJ1-5; no reliable D call. Trimming removed 4 bases from V and 0 bases from J, with 10 bases in between. CDR3 length: 15 amino acids. Germline assignment: CDR1 LNHDA and CDR2 SQIVND (reference sequence). The CDR3 is CASSTRSDSNQPQHF. For the CDR3, the DNA is TGTGCCAGTAGTACGCGGTCTGATAGCAATCAGCCCCAGCATTTT.

J is TRBJ2-3 and V is TRBV7-2; 12 bases align to TRBD2. The V and J ends lost 5 bases and 4 bases, in that order; junction bases with no gene match: 7. The CDR3 loop spans 16 amino acids. Germline assignment: CDR1 SGHTA and CDR2 FQGNSA. The chain's CDR3 is CASSPRLAGVADTQYF. Written as DNA, the CDR3 is TGTGCCAGCAGCCCCCGACTAGCGGGAGTAGCAGATACGCAGTATTTT. Based on the CDR3 plus reference TRBV7-2 and TRBJ2-3, the full variable domain is GAGVSQSPSNKVTEKGKDVELRCDPISGHTALYWYRQSLGQGLEFLIYFQGNSAPDKSGLPSDRFSAERTGGSVSTLTIQRTQQEDSAVYLCASSPRLAGVADTQYFGPGTRLTVL.

The chain employs TRBV4-3 and TRBJ2-7; a possible D gene is TRBD1 (6 bases). V lost 6 bases and J 0 bases, leaving 12 bases between the germline ends. CDR1 is LGHNA and CDR2 is YSLEER in the germline V gene. CDR3 length: 14 amino acids. CDR3 nucleotide sequence: TGCGCCAGCAGGCCCGGGACACTCTCCTACGAGCAGTACTTC. It encodes CASRPGTLSYEQYF.

The chain carries TRBV28 and TRBJ1-4, with D hard to call. This CDR3 has 13 residues. Trimming removed 7 bases at V and 7 bases at J, with 13 bases between. Germline CDR1 is MDHEN and CDR2 is SYDVKM. Written as DNA, the CDR3 is TGTGCCAGCAACCCGTTGCGGGGTGAAAAACTGTTTTTT. It specifies CASNPLRGEKLFF.

V gene TRBV28 combines with J gene TRBJ1-2; possible D gene TRBD1, 6 bases. This CDR3 spans 14 amino acids. Germline V gene lookup returns CDR1 MDHEN and CDR2 SYDVKM. Between the trimmed V and J ends, which lost 3 bases and 4 bases, there was a span of 12 bases. The CDR3 nucleotides read TGTGCCAGCAGTTTCCCAGCAGGGGCCTATGGCTACACCTTC. It is translated as CASSFPAGAYGYTF.

This chain connects TRBV19 to TRBJ1-1, with 10 bases fitting TRBD1. Germline V gene sequence: CDR1 LNHDA, CDR2 SQIVND (reference sequence). The CDR3 extends over 15 amino acids. With V trimmed by 4 bases and J by 1 base, 3 bases remained unmatched. The CDR3 DNA follows: TGTGCCAGTAGTACGACAGGGGGCGGGAACACTGAAGCTTTCTTT. It translates to CASSTTGGGNTEAFF.

This clone came up once. V is TRBV5-4 and J is TRBJ2-7, with unresolved D. This CDR3 is built from 13 residues. V lost 0 bases, J lost 2 bases, and 6 bases lay in between. From germline, CDR1 is SGHNT and CDR2 YYREEE (reference sequence). Here the CDR3 DNA reads TGTGCCAGCAGCTTGGGCTGGACCTACGAGCAGTACTTC. It translates to CASSLGWTYEQYF.

V gene TRBV4-1 combines with J gene TRBJ2-1, with D possibly TRBD2 on 5 matching bases. The CDR3 sequence is 14 residues long. CDR1 and CDR2 from the germline V gene are MGHRA and YSYEKL. V lost 1 base and J lost 8, with 12 bases in between. DNA for the CDR3: TGCGCCAGCAGCCAAGTGGCGGGTGGGGATGAGCAGTTCTTC. Translation: CASSQVAGGDEQFF.

V and J are TRBV9 and TRBJ2-2; 9 bases line up with TRBD1. The ends lost 4 bases at V and 4 bases at J; junction bases unmatched: 5. Germline V gene lookup returns CDR1 SGDLS and CDR2 YYNGEE. This CDR3 has 15 residues. The DNA for the CDR3 is TGTGCCAGCAGCCCCAAGGACAGGGGCACCGGGGAGCTGTTTTTT. This translates into CASSPKDRGTGELFF.

The chain couples TRBV19 to TRBJ1-5, with TRBD1 identical over 10 bases. With V trimmed by 1 base and J by 2 bases, 8 bases remained unmatched. Germline V lookup: CDR1 LNHDA, CDR2 SQIVND (reference sequence). The CDR3 has 18 residues. CDR3 sequence reads: CASSIGTGGLDGNQPQHF. DNA for the CDR3: TGTGCCAGTAGTATAGGGACAGGGGGGCTTGATGGCAATCAGCCCCAGCATTTT.

The DNA of the CDR3 is TGTGCCAGCAGCACTCGGGACAGGGGCTCTGGGGCCAACGTCCTGACTTTC. Translating it yields CASSTRDRGSGANVLTF. The chain carries TRBV13 and TRBJ2-6, with TRBD1 identical over 10 bases. Germline V gene sequence: CDR1 PRHDT, CDR2 FYEKMQ (reference sequence). The CDR3 spans 17 residues. The J segment lost 0 bases and the V segment lost 5 bases, leaving 4 bases of the junction unmatched. Looking up the rest from reference TRBV13 and TRBJ2-6 gives the full variable domain: AAGVIQSPRHLIKEKRETATLKCYPIPRHDTVYWYQQGPGQDPQFLISFYEKMQSDKGSIPDRFSAQQFSDYHSELNMSSLELGDSALYFCASSTRDRGSGANVLTFGAGSRLTVL.

The table lists this clone with a count of one. V gene TRBV7-9 combines with J gene TRBJ2-1, with TRBD2 identical over 8 bases. The ends lost 5 bases at V and 2 bases at J; junction bases unmatched: 11. Germline V CDR1 and CDR2: SEHNR, FQNEAQ (reference sequence). CDR3 length equals 17 residues. CDR3: CASSPQLLAGPYNEQFF. The CDR3 DNA sequence: TGTGCCAGCAGCCCACAGTTGCTAGCGGGCCCCTACAATGAGCAGTTCTTC.

This clone was recorded once. The chain is built from TRBV15 and TRBJ1-6; D gene unclear. The V end lost 5 bases, the J end lost 4 bases, and 15 bases lay between the germline ends. Germline lookup yields CDR1 LNHNV and CDR2 YYDKDF (reference sequence). CDR3 length: 16 residues. DNA for the CDR3: TGTGCCACCAGCTCCTCGGAACCCAAATATAATTCACCCCTCCACTTT. Amino acids: CATSSSEPKYNSPLHF.

CDR3 loop: CASSLYATGDYGYTF. The CDR3 DNA reads TGTGCCAGCAGCTTATATGCGACAGGGGACTATGGCTACACCTTC. The V gene is TRBV7-3, the J gene TRBJ1-2, with 8 bases aligning to TRBD1. CDR1 SGHTA and CDR2 FQGTGA come from the germline V gene. The CDR3 has 15 residues. The ends lost 2 bases at V and 3 bases at J; junction bases unmatched: 5.

The chain carries TRBV29-1 and TRBJ2-7; D is unresolved. This CDR3 region has 12 residues. CDR1 is SQVTM, CDR2 ANQGSEA, per germline. V gave up 5 bases and J gave up 1 base, with 9 bases separating them. This chain's CDR3 is CSVQTASYEQYF. DNA for the CDR3: TGCAGCGTTCAGACCGCATCCTACGAGCAGTACTTC.

The chain uses TRBV19 and TRBJ2-2, with unresolved D. Trimming left V 7 bases short and J 6 bases short, with 9 bases between. CDR1 LNHDA and CDR2 SQIVND come from the germline V gene (reference sequence). CDR3 length: 12 amino acids. CDR3 loop: CASTPYAGELFF. In DNA, the CDR3 is TGTGCCAGTACCCCGTATGCCGGGGAGCTGTTTTTT.